Below are 17 T cell receptor beta chains sequenced from a single sample in a study of beta chain features in type 1 diabetes. Sequencing targeted expressed TCRB transcripts, as all isolated RNA had been reverse transcribed. Libraries were prepared by immunoSEQ multiplex PCR; TCRdb keeps only in-frame clonotypes and omits some of them. The sample lists around 500,000 clones; 30% were seen once. The sequencing sample was made of naive CD4+ T cells from blood. These receptors were collected from a man aged 18 to 30 in good health.

CDR3 in amino acids: CASSLDRGRDTQYF. CDR3 sequence (DNA): TGTGCCAGCAGCTTGGACAGGGGGCGGGATACGCAGTATTTT. This chain joins TRBV7-2 and TRBJ2-3; 11 nucleotides agree with TRBD1. The length of the CDR3 is 14 residues. Germline V lookup: CDR1 SGHTA, CDR2 FQGNSA. The trim removed 3 bases at V and 6 bases at J, leaving 2 bases unmatched.

CDR3 nucleotide sequence: TGTGCCAACTCTGACCCGAGAGGAAGCTATGGCTACACCTTC. Protein sequence: CANSDPRGSYGYTF. V is TRBV28 and J is TRBJ1-2; D remains ambiguous. In germline, CDR1 is MDHEN, CDR2 SYDVKM. V lost 10 bases and J lost 4, with 19 bases in between. The CDR3 covers 14 residues.

This chain connects TRBV15 to TRBJ2-7; D is undetermined. V was shortened by 0 bases and J by 3 bases, with 6 bases between the two germline ends. Germline CDR1 is LNHNV and CDR2 is YYDKDF (reference sequence). CDR3 length: 13 amino acids. The CDR3 spells CATSRDGYYEQYF. CDR3 DNA sequence: TGTGCCACCAGCAGAGATGGGTACTACGAGCAGTACTTC. Variable domain in full (rest from reference TRBV15 and TRBJ2-7): DAMVIQNPRYQVTQFGKPVTLSCSQTLNHNVMYWYQQKSSQAPKLLFHYYDKDFNNEADTPDNFQSRRPNTSFCFLDIRSPGLGDTAMYLCATSRDGYYEQYFGPGTRLTVT.

This rearrangement joins TRBV30 to TRBJ2-2; a possible D gene is TRBD2 (5 bases). V lost 0 bases and J lost 6, with 11 bases in between. CDR1 and CDR2 (germline): GTSNPN, SVGIG (reference sequence). The CDR3 extends over 14 amino acids. Here the CDR3 DNA reads TGTGCCTGGAGTGTCCGCCTGCGGGCCGGGGAGCTGTTTTTT. This sequence encodes CAWSVRLRAGELFF.

V gene TRBV5-1 combines with J gene TRBJ2-7; D uncertain. Germline lookup yields CDR1 SGHRS and CDR2 YFSETQ. Trimming removed 3 bases from V and 5 bases from J, with 15 bases in between. The CDR3 totals 14 residues. The CDR3 DNA is TGCGCCAGCAGCTCCTACCTTCCTTCTGACGAGCAGTACTTC. This gives the protein CASSSYLPSDEQYF. Variable domain in full (rest from reference TRBV5-1 and TRBJ2-7): KAGVTQTPRYLIKTRGQQVTLSCSPISGHRSVSWYQQTPGQGLQFLFEYFSETQRNKGNFPGRFSGRQFSNSRSEMNVSTLELGDSALYLCASSSYLPSDEQYFGPGTRLTVT.

This clone was detected a few times. The V call is TRBV15, the J call TRBJ1-2; maybe TRBD1 (5 bases). The germline CDR1 and CDR2 sequences are LNHNV and YYDKDF (reference sequence). Trimming stripped 5 bases from V and 0 bases from J, with 16 bases between. CDR3 length: 16 residues. The CDR3 sequence: CATSERSGGTNYGYTF. CDR3 nucleotide sequence: TGTGCCACCAGCGAACGATCCGGGGGAACTAACTATGGCTACACCTTC.

This clone was seen only a few times. The rearrangement joins TRBV9 to TRBJ1-1; unclear D gene. The germline V gene encodes CDR1 SGDLS and CDR2 YYNGEE. This CDR3 contains 14 residues. V was pared by 2 bases and J by 1 base, with 9 bases between. CDR3 in amino acids: CASSVLSSNTEAFF. In DNA form, the CDR3 reads TGTGCCAGCAGCGTCCTCAGCTCGAACACTGAAGCTTTCTTT.

V and J are TRBV7-2 and TRBJ1-2; D uncertain. The ends were cut back, 1 base at V and 3 bases at J, with 9 bases in the middle. This CDR3 has 14 amino acids. Germline-derived CDR1 and CDR2 are SGHTA and FQGNSA. This chain's CDR3 is CASSLVAAHYGYTF. CDR3 DNA: TGTGCCAGCAGCTTAGTAGCAGCCCACTATGGCTACACCTTC.

The chain combines TRBV5-1 with TRBJ2-3; D is undetermined. In germline, CDR1 is SGHRS, CDR2 YFSETQ. Trimming took 3 bases from V and 7 from J, leaving 15 bases between them. CDR3 size: 14 residues. The CDR3: CASSWSPDLNTQYF. CDR3 nucleotides: TGCGCCAGCAGCTGGTCACCAGATCTTAATACGCAGTATTTT.

As regards this clone: Other DNA sequences in the sample encode the same CDR3. The chain has TRBV9 and TRBJ2-5; maybe TRBD1 (6 bases). Germline CDR1 reads SGDLS; CDR2 reads YYNGEE. The CDR3 has 14 residues. Between the trimmed V and J ends, which lost 0 bases and 4 bases, there was a span of 10 bases. CDR3 nucleotide sequence: TGTGCCAGCAGCGTAGCAGGGGTTGGAGAGACCCAGTACTTC. The encoded protein is CASSVAGVGETQYF.

The V gene is TRBV2, the J gene TRBJ2-1, with D hard to call. Germline V lookup: CDR1 SNHLY, CDR2 FYNNEI. The ends were cut back, 4 bases at V and 0 bases at J, with 10 bases in the middle. This CDR3 spans 15 amino acids. The CDR3 nucleotides read TGTGCCAGCAGTGCCACGAGTTCCTCCTACAATGAGCAGTTCTTC. It encodes CASSATSSSYNEQFF.

The chain joins TRBV7-6 to TRBJ2-7, with TRBD1 identical over 9 bases. This CDR3 is built from 16 residues. Germline lookup yields CDR1 SGHVS and CDR2 FNYEAQ. J gave up 5 bases and V 5 bases, and 13 bases lay outside the gene matches. The CDR3 is CASSRTRGQGPDEQYF. The CDR3 DNA reads as TGTGCCAGCAGCCGGACCCGGGGACAGGGACCGGACGAGCAGTACTTC.

The V call is TRBV6-5, the J call TRBJ2-3, with a possible D match to TRBD2 (7 bases). Germline V gives CDR1 MNHEY, CDR2 SVGAGI. V dropped 9 bases and J dropped 0 bases, with 13 bases sitting between them. This CDR3 comprises 14 residues. The DNA of the CDR3 is TGTGCCAGTGCAAGGGGGGGCAGCACAGATACGCAGTATTTT. This translates into CASARGGSTDTQYF.

The rearrangement links TRBV23-1 to TRBJ2-7; TRBD1 agrees at 7 bases. TRBV23-1 is an ORF, and what it does is uncertain. The J segment lost 0 bases and the V segment lost 3 bases, leaving 8 bases of the junction unmatched. CDR3 length: 16 amino acids. In DNA form, the CDR3 reads TGCGCCAGCAGTCAGGCGAACAGGGGTTCCTCCTACGAGCAGTACTTC. Translating gives CASSQANRGSSYEQYF.

The J gene is TRBJ2-1, the V gene TRBV20-1; D call uncertain. The CDR3 covers 11 residues. V lost 2 bases and J 10 bases, leaving 9 bases between the germline ends. Germline V gives CDR1 DFQATT, CDR2 SNEGSKA (reference sequence). CDR3 nucleotide sequence: TGCAGTGCTAGAAGAATGCTCGAGCAGTTCTTC. Translating it yields CSARRMLEQFF.

The V gene is TRBV11-1, the J gene TRBJ2-6; no definite D call. Trimming removed 1 base from V and 1 base from J, with 5 bases in between. CDR3 size: 15 residues. Germline CDR1 and CDR2: SGHAT and FQDESV (reference sequence). CDR3 sequence (DNA): TGTGCCAGCAGCTTAGGGCCTTCTGGGGCCAACGTCCTGACTTTC. Protein sequence: CASSLGPSGANVLTF.

J is TRBJ2-7 and V is TRBV7-2; D is uncertain. V was cut by 5 bases and J by 7 bases, with 12 bases left in between. The CDR3 totals 12 residues. In germline, CDR1 is SGHTA, CDR2 FQGNSA. This CDR3 reads CASSPVGLEQYF. CDR3 sequence (DNA): TGTGCCAGCAGCCCAGTAGGGCTTGAGCAGTACTTC.